This is a list of T cell receptor beta chains from one sample in a study of cytomegalovirus exposure and HLA in healthy donors. Clones were read by immunoSEQ multiplex PCR, and TCRdb kept only the in-frame ones, dropping some. In the table there are under 150,000 clones, more than 60% of which are singletons. The sequenced sample was PBMCs. Every receptor here comes from a woman in her thirties or forties in good health and CMV-seronegative. Each CDR3 is given with its conserved first and last residue. A D gene is named only where the DNA matches it firmly. Clone size is not always given. Where it is, it says once, few, many or a class for expanded clones.

-	TRBV27	-	TRBJ1-4	16	CASSLSSQGRFEKLFF	TGTGCCAGCAGTTTATCGAGCCAGGGTCGGTTTGAAAAACTGTTTTTT
-	TRBV30	-	TRBJ2-1	10	CAWSGREQFF	TGTGCCTGGAGTGGCAGGGAGCAGTTCTTC
-	TRBV2	-	TRBJ2-7	15	CASSGFRDSPYEQYF	TGTGCCAGCAGTGGCTTTCGGGACTCCCCCTACGAGCAGTACTTC
once	TRBV6-1	-	TRBJ1-5	16	CASSEVAAYSNQPQHF	TGTGCCAGCAGTGAAGTAGCAGCTTATAGCAATCAGCCCCAGCATTTT
-	TRBV2	-	TRBJ1-1	13	CASSDSLNTEAFF	TGTGCCAGCAGCGACAGCCTGAACACTGAAGCTTTCTTT
once	TRBV28	TRBD2	TRBJ2-7	14	CASSLGLYNYEQYF	TGTGCCAGCAGTTTGGGACTATACAACTACGAGCAGTACTTC
-	TRBV10-3	TRBD1	TRBJ2-7	12	CAIAGTGDEQYF	TGTGCCATAGCCGGGACAGGGGACGAGCAGTACTTC
-	TRBV28	-	TRBJ2-6	18	CASSLSPGYESGANVLTF	TGTGCCAGCAGTTTATCTCCAGGGTACGAATCTGGGGCCAACGTCCTGACTTTC
-	TRBV7-6	TRBD2	TRBJ2-1	15	CASSLTSGSGNEQFF	TGTGCCAGCAGCCTAACTAGCGGGAGTGGCAATGAGCAGTTCTTC
once	TRBV19	TRBD1	TRBJ1-1	17	CASTKGQGHKMNTEAFF	TGTGCCAGTACCAAAGGACAGGGCCATAAAATGAACACTGAAGCTTTCTTT
-	TRBV6-1	-	TRBJ2-7	15	CASSLSGTSSYEQYF	TGTGCCAGCAGTTTATCAGGTACGAGCTCCTACGAGCAGTACTTC
-	TRBV2	-	TRBJ2-5	16	CASSEVRRPTQETQYF	TGTGCCAGCAGTGAAGTACGGCGGCCTACACAAGAGACCCAGTACTTC
-	TRBV5-1	TRBD1	TRBJ1-1	14	CASSEGQLNTEAFF	TGCGCCAGCAGCGAGGGACAGCTGAACACTGAAGCTTTCTTT
-	TRBV6-1	TRBD1	TRBJ1-4	16	CASSEATGQGFEKLFF	TGTGCCAGCAGTGAAGCAACGGGACAGGGGTTTGAAAAACTGTTTTTT
few	TRBV5-4	TRBD2	TRBJ2-1	17	CASSLAIRTSGYNEQFF	TGTGCCAGCAGCTTGGCCATTAGGACTAGCGGGTACAATGAGCAGTTCTTC
few	TRBV7-2	TRBD1	TRBJ1-2	17	CASSLEEIRQGIYGYTF	TGTGCCAGCAGCTTAGAGGAAATAAGACAGGGAATCTATGGCTACACCTTC
-	TRBV2	TRBD1	TRBJ2-3	13	CASRTGSADTQYF	TGTGCCAGCAGGACAGGGTCGGCAGATACGCAGTATTTT
-	TRBV7-9	-	TRBJ2-7	13	CASSLSRSYEQYF	TGTGCCAGCAGCTTATCCAGAAGCTACGAGCAGTACTTC
-	TRBV19	TRBD1	TRBJ1-6	16	CASSQRQGDGNSPLHF	TGTGCCAGTAGTCAACGACAGGGCGACGGGAATTCACCCCTCCACTTT
-	TRBV6-6	TRBD1	TRBJ2-7	15	CASSHPGQGFHEQYF	TGTGCCAGCAGCCACCCAGGACAGGGCTTCCACGAGCAGTACTTC
-	TRBV2	TRBD2	TRBJ2-7	14	CASTRTSGSYEQYF	TGTGCCAGCACTAGGACTAGCGGGAGCTACGAGCAGTACTTC
-	TRBV5-4	-	TRBJ1-2	13	CASTLPGWIGYTF	TGTGCCAGCACCCTTCCAGGGTGGATTGGCTACACCTTC
-	TRBV23-1	-	TRBJ2-4	17	CASSKPGHRRNPDIQYF	TGCGCCAGCAGTAAACCGGGACACAGGAGGAATCCTGACATTCAGTACTTC
-	TRBV7-3	TRBD2	TRBJ2-1	16	CASSPTGLAGRIEQFF	TGTGCCAGCAGCCCCACGGGACTAGCGGGACGGATTGAGCAGTTCTTC
-	TRBV28	-	TRBJ1-2	13	CASSSGRRYGYTF	TGTGCCAGCAGCAGCGGACGGCGCTATGGCTACACCTTC
-	TRBV30	-	TRBJ1-1	17	CAWKGPWGGDVSTEAFF	TGTGCCTGGAAGGGACCATGGGGGGGGGATGTCTCCACTGAAGCTTTCTTT
-	TRBV6-5	-	TRBJ2-5	14	CASSYSQGIETQYF	TGTGCCAGCAGTTACTCCCAGGGAATAGAGACCCAGTACTTC
-	TRBV5-1	-	TRBJ1-5	15	CASSLQGAGNQPQHF	TGCGCCAGCAGCCTGCAAGGAGCCGGCAATCAGCCCCAGCATTTT
-	TRBV9	TRBD1	TRBJ2-3	17	CASSVTGTGGVGDTQYF	TGTGCCAGCAGCGTTACCGGGACAGGGGGCGTCGGAGATACGCAGTATTTT
-	TRBV9	TRBD2	TRBJ2-5	17	CASSVGLGAGGEETQYF	TGTGCCAGCAGCGTAGGGCTTGGAGCGGGGGGCGAAGAGACCCAGTACTTC
few	TRBV19	TRBD2	TRBJ2-1	14	CASGSGRLYNEQFF	TGTGCCAGTGGAAGCGGGAGACTTTACAATGAGCAGTTCTTC
-	TRBV18	-	TRBJ1-2	15	CASSPGQKSVRGYTF	TGTGCCAGCTCACCCGGACAGAAAAGTGTACGTGGCTACACCTTC
-	TRBV27	-	TRBJ2-1	14	CASSPSGSYNEQFF	TGTGCCAGCAGTCCCAGTGGTTCCTACAATGAGCAGTTCTTC
-	TRBV29-1	-	TRBJ1-2	12	CSVERGLGIPSF	TGCAGCGTCGAGCGCGGGCTGGGGATTCCGTCCTTC
few	TRBV11-1	-	TRBJ2-1	14	CASSYTGSYNEQFF	TGTGCCAGCAGCTATACAGGGTCCTACAATGAGCAGTTCTTC
-	TRBV7-8	TRBD2	TRBJ2-1	15	CASSLGTSGGNEQFF	TGTGCCAGCAGCTTAGGGACTAGCGGGGGTAATGAGCAGTTCTTC
once	TRBV5-1	-	TRBJ2-3	12	CASARGTDTQYF	TGCGCCAGCGCCCGGGGCACAGATACGCAGTATTTT
-	TRBV10-3	TRBD1	TRBJ1-5	19	CAIRAGSGTGAGGNQPQHF	TGTGCCATCAGGGCAGGGAGTGGGACAGGAGCAGGGGGCAATCAGCCCCAGCATTTT
-	TRBV7-9	TRBD1	TRBJ1-5	18	CSSSRSLDRGNANQPQHF	TGTTCCAGCAGCCGATCCTTAGACAGGGGCAATGCAAATCAGCCCCAGCATTTT
-	TRBV27	-	TRBJ2-3	18	CASSLADRPSTSTDTQYF	TGTGCCAGCAGTTTAGCCGACAGACCCAGTACTAGCACAGATACGCAGTATTTT
-	TRBV7-9	TRBD2	TRBJ2-7	13	CASSLASGGEQYF	TGTGCCAGCAGCTTAGCTTCGGGGGGCGAGCAGTACTTC
-	TRBV5-1	TRBD2	TRBJ2-7	14	CASSDGTSGGAEYF	TGCGCCAGCAGCGATGGGACTAGCGGGGGAGCAGAGTACTTC
once	TRBV27	-	TRBJ1-1	13	CASSLRQNTEAFF	TGTGCCAGCAGTTTGAGACAGAACACTGAAGCTTTCTTT
-	TRBV5-1	-	TRBJ2-5	14	CASSSGHTQETQYF	TGCGCCAGCAGCTCGGGACACACTCAAGAGACCCAGTACTTC
few	TRBV2	TRBD1	TRBJ1-1	13	CASRVDRPREAFF	TGTGCCAGCAGGGTGGACAGGCCCAGGGAAGCTTTCTTT
-	TRBV4-1	TRBD2	TRBJ2-5	15	CTSSPEGLALETQYF	TGCACCAGCAGCCCAGAGGGACTAGCGCTAGAGACCCAGTACTTC
once	TRBV5-6	TRBD2	TRBJ2-3	16	CASSPLALAAQGTQYF	TGTGCCAGCAGCCCCCTGGCCCTAGCGGCTCAGGGTACGCAGTATTTT
-	TRBV19	-	TRBJ1-5	16	CASSIWTDYSNQPQHF	TGTGCCAGTAGTATATGGACAGATTATAGCAATCAGCCCCAGCATTTT
-	TRBV2	TRBD1	TRBJ2-3	16	CASGRTGVDGTDTQYF	TGTGCCAGCGGCCGGACAGGGGTTGATGGCACAGATACGCAGTATTTT
once	TRBV18	TRBD1	TRBJ1-1	14	CASSHEGAGTEAFF	TGTGCCAGCTCGCACGAGGGGGCGGGCACTGAAGCTTTCTTT
-	TRBV30	TRBD2	TRBJ2-5	15	CAWSVTSGGAQTQYF	TGTGCCTGGAGTGTGACTAGCGGGGGGGCACAGACCCAGTACTTC